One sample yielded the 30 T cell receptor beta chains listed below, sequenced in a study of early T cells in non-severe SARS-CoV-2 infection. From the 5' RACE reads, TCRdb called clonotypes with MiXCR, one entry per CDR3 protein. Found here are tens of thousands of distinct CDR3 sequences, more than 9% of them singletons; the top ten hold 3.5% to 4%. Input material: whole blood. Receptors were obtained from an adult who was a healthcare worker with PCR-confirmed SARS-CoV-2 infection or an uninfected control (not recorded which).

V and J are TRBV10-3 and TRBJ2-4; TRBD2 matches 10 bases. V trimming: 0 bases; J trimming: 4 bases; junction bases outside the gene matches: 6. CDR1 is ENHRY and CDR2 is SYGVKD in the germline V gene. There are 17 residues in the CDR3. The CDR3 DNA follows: TGTGCCATCAGTGAGTCTAATAGCGGGGGGCTTAAAAACATTCAGTACTTC. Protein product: CAISESNSGGLKNIQYF.

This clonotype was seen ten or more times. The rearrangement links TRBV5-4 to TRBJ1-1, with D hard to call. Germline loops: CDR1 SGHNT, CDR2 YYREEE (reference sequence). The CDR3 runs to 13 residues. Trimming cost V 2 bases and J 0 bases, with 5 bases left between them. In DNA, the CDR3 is TGTGCCAGCAGCTTCCAGCTGAACACTGAAGCTTTCTTT. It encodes CASSFQLNTEAFF.

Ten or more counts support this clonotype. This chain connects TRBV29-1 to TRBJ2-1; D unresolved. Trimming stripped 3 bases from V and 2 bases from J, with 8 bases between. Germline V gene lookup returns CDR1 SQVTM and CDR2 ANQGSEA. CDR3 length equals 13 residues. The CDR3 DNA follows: TGCAGCGTTGAGCGGATACCCTACAATGAGCAGTTCTTC. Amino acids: CSVERIPYNEQFF.

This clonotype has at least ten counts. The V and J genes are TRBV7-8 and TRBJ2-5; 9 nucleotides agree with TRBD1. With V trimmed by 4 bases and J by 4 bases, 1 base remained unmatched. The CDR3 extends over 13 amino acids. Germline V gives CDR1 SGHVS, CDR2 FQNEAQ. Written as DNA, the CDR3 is TGTGCCAGCAGCTACAGGGGGCGAGAGACCCAGTACTTC. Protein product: CASSYRGRETQYF.

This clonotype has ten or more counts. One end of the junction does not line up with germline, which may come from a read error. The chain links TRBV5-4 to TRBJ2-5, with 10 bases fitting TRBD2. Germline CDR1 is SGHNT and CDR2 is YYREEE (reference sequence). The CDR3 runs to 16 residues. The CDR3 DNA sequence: TGTGCCAGCAGCTTGCCAGGGCTAGCGGGGGCAGAGACCCAGCACTTC. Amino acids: CASSLPGLAGAETQHF.

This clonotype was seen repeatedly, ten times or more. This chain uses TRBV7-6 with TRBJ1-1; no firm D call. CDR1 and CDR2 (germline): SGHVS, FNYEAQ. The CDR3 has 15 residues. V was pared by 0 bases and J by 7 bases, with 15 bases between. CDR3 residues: CASSLALTVRDEAFF. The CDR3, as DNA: TGTGCCAGCAGCTTAGCCCTGACTGTGAGGGATGAAGCTTTCTTT.

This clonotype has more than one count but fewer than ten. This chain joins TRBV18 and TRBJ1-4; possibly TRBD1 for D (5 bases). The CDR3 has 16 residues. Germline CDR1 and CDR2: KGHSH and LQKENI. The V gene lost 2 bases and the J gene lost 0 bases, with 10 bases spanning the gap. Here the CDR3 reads CASSPTRAATNEKLFF. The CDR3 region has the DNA TGTGCCAGCTCACCAACCAGGGCAGCAACTAATGAAAAACTGTTTTTT. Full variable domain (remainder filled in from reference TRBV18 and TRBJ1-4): NAGVMQNPRHLVRRRGQEARLRCSPMKGHSHVYWYRQLPEEGLKFMVYLQKENIIDESGMPKERFSAEFPKEGPSILRIQQVVRGDSAAYFCASSPTRAATNEKLFFGSGTQLSVL.

The CDR3 region has the DNA TGTGCCACCACGAAGACAGGCGCACAAGAGACCCAGTACTTC. Translation gives CATTKTGAQETQYF. This sequence joins TRBV7-9 and TRBJ2-5; D may be TRBD1 (6 bases). CDR3 length: 14 residues. Trimming removed 10 bases from V and 2 bases from J, with 17 bases in between. Looked up from germline, CDR1 is SEHNR and CDR2 is FQNEAQ (reference sequence).

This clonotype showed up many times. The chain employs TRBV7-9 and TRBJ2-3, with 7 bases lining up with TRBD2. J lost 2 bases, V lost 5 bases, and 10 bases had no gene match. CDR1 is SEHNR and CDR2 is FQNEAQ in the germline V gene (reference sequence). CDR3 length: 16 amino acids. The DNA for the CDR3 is TGTGCCAGCAGCAGGAATCAGGGAGGGGCCACAGATACGCAGTATTTT. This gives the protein CASSRNQGGATDTQYF.

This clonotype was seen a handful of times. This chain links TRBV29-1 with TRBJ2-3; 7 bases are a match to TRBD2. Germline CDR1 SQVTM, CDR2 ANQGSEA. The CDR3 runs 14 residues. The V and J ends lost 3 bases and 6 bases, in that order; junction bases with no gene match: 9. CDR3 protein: CSVDRRLAPDTQYF. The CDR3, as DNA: TGCAGCGTTGACCGTAGACTAGCCCCCGATACGCAGTATTTT.

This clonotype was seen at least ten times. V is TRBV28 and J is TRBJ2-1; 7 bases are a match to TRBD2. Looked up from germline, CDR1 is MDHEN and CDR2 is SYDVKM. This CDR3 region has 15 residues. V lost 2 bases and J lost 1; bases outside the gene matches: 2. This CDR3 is CASSLVGRSYNEQFF. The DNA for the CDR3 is TGTGCCAGCAGTTTAGTCGGGAGGTCCTACAATGAGCAGTTCTTC.

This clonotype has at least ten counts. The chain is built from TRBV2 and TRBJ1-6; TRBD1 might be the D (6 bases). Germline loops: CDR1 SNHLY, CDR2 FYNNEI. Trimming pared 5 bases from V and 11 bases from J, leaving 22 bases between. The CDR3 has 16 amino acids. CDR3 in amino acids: CASSSRRGSTSTPLHF. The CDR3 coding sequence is TGTGCCAGCAGTTCACGGAGGGGGAGCACATCGACACCCCTCCACTTT.

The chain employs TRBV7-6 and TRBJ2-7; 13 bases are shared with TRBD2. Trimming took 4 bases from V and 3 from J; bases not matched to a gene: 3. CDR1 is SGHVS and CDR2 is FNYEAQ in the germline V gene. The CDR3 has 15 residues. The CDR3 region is CASSYGTSGVYEQYF. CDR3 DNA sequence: TGTGCCAGCAGCTATGGGACTAGCGGGGTCTACGAGCAGTACTTC.

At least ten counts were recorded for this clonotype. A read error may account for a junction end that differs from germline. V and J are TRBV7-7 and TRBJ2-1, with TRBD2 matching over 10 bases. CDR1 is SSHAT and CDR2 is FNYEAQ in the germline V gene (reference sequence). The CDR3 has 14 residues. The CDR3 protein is CASSSTSGNHEQFF. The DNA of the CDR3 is TGTGCTAGCAGCTCTACTAGCGGGAACCATGAGCAGTTCTTC.

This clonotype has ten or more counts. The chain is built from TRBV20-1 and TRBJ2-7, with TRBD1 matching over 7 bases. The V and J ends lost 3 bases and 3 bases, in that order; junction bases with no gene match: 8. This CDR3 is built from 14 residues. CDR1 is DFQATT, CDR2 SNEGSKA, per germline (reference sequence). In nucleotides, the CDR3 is TGCAGTGCTAGCCAGGACAGGACTCTCTACGAGCAGTACTTC. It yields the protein CSASQDRTLYEQYF.

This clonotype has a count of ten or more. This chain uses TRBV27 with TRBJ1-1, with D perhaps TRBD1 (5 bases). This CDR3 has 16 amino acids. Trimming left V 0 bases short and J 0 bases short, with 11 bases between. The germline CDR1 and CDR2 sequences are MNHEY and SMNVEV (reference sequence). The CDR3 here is CASSLSDSYLNTEAFF. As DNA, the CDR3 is TGTGCCAGCAGTTTATCAGACAGTTATCTGAACACTGAAGCTTTCTTT.

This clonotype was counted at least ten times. CDR3 nucleotides: TGTGCCAGCAGTTACGGGGGACAGCTGGGCGAGCAGTACTTC. It is translated as CASSYGGQLGEQYF. The chain joins TRBV6-5 to TRBJ2-7, with 7 bases lining up with TRBD1. Germline CDR1 and CDR2: MNHEY and SVGAGI. The CDR3 is 14 residues long. The trim removed 2 bases at V and 6 bases at J, leaving 7 bases unmatched.

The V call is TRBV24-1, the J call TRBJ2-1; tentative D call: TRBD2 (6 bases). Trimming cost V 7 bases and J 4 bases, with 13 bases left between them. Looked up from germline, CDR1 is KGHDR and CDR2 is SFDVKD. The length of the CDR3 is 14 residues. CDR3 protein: CATSGPAGYNEQFF. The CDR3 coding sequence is TGTGCCACCAGCGGACCCGCGGGGTACAATGAGCAGTTCTTC.

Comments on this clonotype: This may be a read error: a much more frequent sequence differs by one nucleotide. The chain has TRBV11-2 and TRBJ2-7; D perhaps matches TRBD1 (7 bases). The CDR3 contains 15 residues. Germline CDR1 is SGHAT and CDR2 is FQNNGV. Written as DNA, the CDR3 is TGTGCCGGCAGCGGGTTGACAGGGCCCTTTAGCGAGCAGTACTTC. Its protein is CAGSGLTGPFSEQYF.

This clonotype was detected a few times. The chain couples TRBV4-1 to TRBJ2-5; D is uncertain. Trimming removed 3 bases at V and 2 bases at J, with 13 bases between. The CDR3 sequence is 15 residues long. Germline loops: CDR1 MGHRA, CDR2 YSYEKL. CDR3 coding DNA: TGCGCCAGCAGCCACCGAGGATTATCTCAAGAGACCCAGTACTTC. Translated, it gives CASSHRGLSQETQYF.

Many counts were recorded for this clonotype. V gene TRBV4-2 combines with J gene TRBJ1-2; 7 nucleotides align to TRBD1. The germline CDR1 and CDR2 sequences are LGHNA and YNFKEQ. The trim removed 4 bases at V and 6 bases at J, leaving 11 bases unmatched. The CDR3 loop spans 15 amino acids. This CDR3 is CASSLIETGMNGYTF. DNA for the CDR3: TGTGCCAGCAGCCTGATAGAGACAGGGATGAATGGCTACACCTTC.

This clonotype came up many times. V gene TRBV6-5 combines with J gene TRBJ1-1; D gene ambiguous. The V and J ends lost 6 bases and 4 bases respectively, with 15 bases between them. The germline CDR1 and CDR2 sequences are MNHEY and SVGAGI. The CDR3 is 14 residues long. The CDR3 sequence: CASSPMFLGTEAFF. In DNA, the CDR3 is TGTGCCAGCAGCCCAATGTTTCTTGGCACTGAAGCTTTCTTT.

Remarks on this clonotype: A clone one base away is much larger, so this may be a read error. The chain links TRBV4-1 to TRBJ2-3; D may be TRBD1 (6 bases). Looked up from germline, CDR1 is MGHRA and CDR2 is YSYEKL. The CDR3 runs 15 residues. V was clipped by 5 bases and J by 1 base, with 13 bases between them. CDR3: CASSFRGDCTDTQYF. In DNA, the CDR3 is TGCGCCAGCAGCTTCAGGGGTGACTGCACAGATACGCAGTATTTT.

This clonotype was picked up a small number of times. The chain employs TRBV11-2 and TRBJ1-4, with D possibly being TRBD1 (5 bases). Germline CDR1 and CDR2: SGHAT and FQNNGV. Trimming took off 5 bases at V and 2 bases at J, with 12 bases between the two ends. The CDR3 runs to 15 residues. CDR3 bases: TGTGCCAGCAGCCAGGCGGGGGTCACTAATGAAAAACTGTTTTTT. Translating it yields CASSQAGVTNEKLFF.

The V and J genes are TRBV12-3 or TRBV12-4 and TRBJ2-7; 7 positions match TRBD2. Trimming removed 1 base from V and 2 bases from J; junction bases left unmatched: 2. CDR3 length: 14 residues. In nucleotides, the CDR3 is TGTGCCAGCAGTTTAGGGGCGGGAGCCTACGAGCAGTACTTC. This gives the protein CASSLGAGAYEQYF.

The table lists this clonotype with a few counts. The CDR3 here is CASRRDTDTQYF. The CDR3 bases are TGTGCCAGCAGACGAGACACAGATACGCAGTATTTT. The gene calls are TRBV5-4 and TRBJ2-3; D ambiguous. The V end was cut by 5 bases, the J end by 2 bases, with 6 bases between. The germline V gene encodes CDR1 SGHNT and CDR2 YYREEE (reference sequence). The CDR3 loop spans 12 amino acids. Together with reference TRBV5-4 and TRBJ2-3, the CDR3 gives the full variable domain: ETGVTQSPTHLIKTRGQQVTLRCSSQSGHNTVSWYQQALGQGPQFIFQYYREEENGRGNFPPRFSGLQFPNYSSELNVNALELDDSALYLCASRRDTDTQYFGPGTRLTVL.

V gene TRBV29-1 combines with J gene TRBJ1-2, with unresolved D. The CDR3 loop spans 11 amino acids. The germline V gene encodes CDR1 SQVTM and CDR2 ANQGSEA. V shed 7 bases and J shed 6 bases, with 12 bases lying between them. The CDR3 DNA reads TGCAGCGGTGGAGGGTTCGATGGCTACACCTTC. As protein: CSGGGFDGYTF.

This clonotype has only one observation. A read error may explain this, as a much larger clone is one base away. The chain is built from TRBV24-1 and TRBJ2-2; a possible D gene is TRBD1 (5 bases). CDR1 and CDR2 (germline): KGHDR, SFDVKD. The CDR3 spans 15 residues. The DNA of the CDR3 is TGTGCCACCAGTGATAGTGCCAGGGTCACCGTGGAGCTGTTTTTT. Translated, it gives CATSDSARVTVELFF.

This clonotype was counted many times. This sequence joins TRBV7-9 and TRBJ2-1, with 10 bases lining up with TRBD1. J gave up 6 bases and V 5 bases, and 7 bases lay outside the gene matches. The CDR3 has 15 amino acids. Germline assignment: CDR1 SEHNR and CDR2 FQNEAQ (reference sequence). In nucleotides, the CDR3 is TGTGCCAGCAGCCCTGGGACAGGGGAGAGCAATGAGCAGTTCTTC. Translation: CASSPGTGESNEQFF. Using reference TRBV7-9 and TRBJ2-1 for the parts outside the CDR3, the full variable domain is DTGVSQNPRHKITKRGQNVTFRCDPISEHNRLYWYRQTLGQGPEFLTYFQNEAQLEKSRLLSDRFSAERPKGSFSTLEIQRTEQGDSAMYLCASSPGTGESNEQFFGPGTRLTVL.

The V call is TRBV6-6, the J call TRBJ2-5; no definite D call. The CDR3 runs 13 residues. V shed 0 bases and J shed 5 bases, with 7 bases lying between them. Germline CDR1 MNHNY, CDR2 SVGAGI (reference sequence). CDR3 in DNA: TGTGCCAGCAGTTACTCGGGGTGGGAGACCCAGTACTTC. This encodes CASSYSGWETQYF.